Listed below are T cell receptor beta chains from one sample, sequenced in a study of sequential checkpoint blockade in melanoma. Some clones are missing from TCRdb's copy, which holds only in-frame ones; the method was immunoSEQ multiplex PCR. The sample carries around 19,000 clones, about 70% recorded once. Material: CD8+ T cells sorted from blood (inferred from file names), obtained from a patient given nivolumab and ipilimumab in sequence. The source is a human donor with melanoma. Both conserved end residues are part of each CDR3. Each record gives: D gene, V gene, clone size, J gene, CDR3 DNA, CDR3 protein. D genes are given only for firm matches. Not every row has a clone size; where given, it reads once, few, many or a size class.

D: NA; V: TRBV4-1; size: NA; J: TRBJ1-5; DNA: TGCGCCAGCAGCCAATGGTTGGGGCCTCATCAGCCCCAGCATTTT; CDR3: CASSQWLGPHQPQHF
D: NA; V: TRBV29-1; size: NA; J: TRBJ2-5; DNA: TGCAGCGTTGATTGGGAAGGGGTCCAAGAGACCCAGTACTTC; CDR3: CSVDWEGVQETQYF
D: TRBD2; V: TRBV7-9; size: few; J: TRBJ2-3; DNA: TGTGCCAGCAGCCCTCTTGGCGGGGGAGAGGATACGCAGTATTTT; CDR3: CASSPLGGGEDTQYF
D: NA; V: TRBV19; size: NA; J: TRBJ1-2; DNA: TGTGCCAGTAGTATAGGGGGAGATGGCTACACCTTC; CDR3: CASSIGGDGYTF
D: TRBD1; V: TRBV5-1; size: NA; J: TRBJ2-5; DNA: TGCGCCAGCAGCTTGAAGGGACAGGTAGGGGAGACCCAGTACTTC; CDR3: CASSLKGQVGETQYF
D: NA; V: TRBV9; size: NA; J: TRBJ1-2; DNA: TGCGCCAGCAGCGTATCGGTAGAGGCACCTTCAAACTATGGCTACACCTTC; CDR3: CASSVSVEAPSNYGYTF
D: TRBD1; V: TRBV27; size: NA; J: TRBJ2-7; DNA: TGTGCCACCTCCCTGGGGGACAGGAACTACGAGCAGTACTTC; CDR3: CATSLGDRNYEQYF
D: TRBD2; V: TRBV27; size: NA; J: TRBJ2-1; DNA: TGTGCCAGCAGTTTGTTCGGGGGGAGCGATGAGCAGTTCTTC; CDR3: CASSLFGGSDEQFF
D: TRBD2; V: TRBV9; size: NA; J: TRBJ2-2; DNA: TGTGCCAGCACTAGCGGGGGGGGAACCGGGGAGCTGTTTTTT; CDR3: CASTSGGGTGELFF
D: TRBD1; V: TRBV7-9; size: NA; J: TRBJ2-3; DNA: TGTGCCAGCAGCCCTCGGACAGGGGAATTAGATACGCAGTATTTT; CDR3: CASSPRTGELDTQYF
D: NA; V: TRBV10-3; size: NA; J: TRBJ2-7; DNA: TGTGCCATCAGTGAGACAGCCTACGAGCAGTACTTC; CDR3: CAISETAYEQYF
D: TRBD1; V: TRBV5-6; size: NA; J: TRBJ1-6; DNA: TGTGCCAGCAGCTTTGGGACAGGGGGCTCGTCCCTCCACTTT; CDR3: CASSFGTGGSSLHF
D: TRBD2; V: TRBV5-6; size: NA; J: TRBJ2-7; DNA: TGTGCCAGCAGCTCCGGGACTAGCGGGGTCTACGAGCAGTACTTC; CDR3: CASSSGTSGVYEQYF
D: NA; V: TRBV6-6; size: few; J: TRBJ2-7; DNA: TGTGCCAGCAGCTGGGACAATTCCTACGAGCAGTACTTC; CDR3: CASSWDNSYEQYF
D: NA; V: TRBV27; size: NA; J: TRBJ2-7; DNA: TGTGCCAGCAGTTTAGGTGCGGCGACCTACGAGCAGTACTTC; CDR3: CASSLGAATYEQYF
D: NA; V: TRBV7-2; size: NA; J: TRBJ1-1; DNA: TGTGCCAGCAGCTTAGGTTATCGGACTGAAGCTTTCTTT; CDR3: CASSLGYRTEAFF
D: NA; V: TRBV7-3; size: NA; J: TRBJ2-7; DNA: TGTGCCAGCAGCTCCGGGACTGACTACGAGCAGTACTTC; CDR3: CASSSGTDYEQYF
D: NA; V: TRBV11-3; size: NA; J: TRBJ2-7; DNA: TGTGCCAGCAGCTTAGGCACTACCGGCGAGCAGTACTTC; CDR3: CASSLGTTGEQYF
D: NA; V: TRBV9; size: NA; J: TRBJ1-1; DNA: TGTGCCAGCAGCGTAGCGGAGACAGGACCTGAAGCTTTCTTT; CDR3: CASSVAETGPEAFF
D: NA; V: TRBV5-4; size: NA; J: TRBJ1-1; DNA: TGTGCCAGCAGCTGGGGAGCGGGGACTGAAGCTTTCTTT; CDR3: CASSWGAGTEAFF
D: NA; V: TRBV5-4; size: few; J: TRBJ2-1; DNA: TGTGCCAGCAGCTCGCAGGGGGGTGGGACACGGAATGAGCAGTTCTTC; CDR3: CASSSQGGGTRNEQFF
D: TRBD1; V: TRBV6-1; size: NA; J: TRBJ2-7; DNA: TGTGCCAGCAGTGAATTCGCGGAACGGATACAGGGGGGCTCCTACGAGCAGTACTTC; CDR3: CASSEFAERIQGGSYEQYF
D: TRBD1; V: TRBV9; size: few; J: TRBJ1-2; DNA: TGTGCCAGCAGCAGTTGGGACAGCCCTAACTATGGCTACACCTTC; CDR3: CASSSWDSPNYGYTF
D: NA; V: TRBV7-6; size: NA; J: TRBJ1-1; DNA: TGTGCCAGCAGCTTAGCGGAAACAGATCAGAACACTGAAGCTTTCTTT; CDR3: CASSLAETDQNTEAFF
D: NA; V: TRBV7-9; size: few; J: TRBJ1-1; DNA: TGTGCCAGCAGCCATGAAGCTTTCTTT; CDR3: CASSHEAFF
D: NA; V: TRBV19; size: NA; J: TRBJ1-1; DNA: TGTGCCAGTAGTATAGTCGCCCAGACTGAAGCTTTCTTT; CDR3: CASSIVAQTEAFF
D: NA; V: TRBV4-3; size: once; J: TRBJ1-5; DNA: TGCGCCAGCAGCCAAGATCATCTGGGGGCTGGGCAGCCCCAGCATTTT; CDR3: CASSQDHLGAGQPQHF
D: NA; V: TRBV5-4; size: NA; J: TRBJ1-5; DNA: TGTGCCAGCAGGCGGCTTGGGAGCAATCAGCCCCAGCATTTT; CDR3: CASRRLGSNQPQHF
D: NA; V: TRBV6-4; size: NA; J: TRBJ2-6; DNA: TGTGCCAGCAGCAACATCTCTGGGGCCAACGTCCTGACTTTC; CDR3: CASSNISGANVLTF
D: TRBD1; V: TRBV9; size: NA; J: TRBJ1-1; DNA: TGTGCCAGCAGCAACAGGGGGACTGAAGCTTTCTTT; CDR3: CASSNRGTEAFF
D: TRBD1; V: TRBV7-8; size: NA; J: TRBJ1-2; DNA: TGTGCCAGCAGCTTAACAGGGGGAGACTATGGCTACACCTTC; CDR3: CASSLTGGDYGYTF
D: TRBD2; V: TRBV23-1; size: few; J: TRBJ2-2; DNA: TGCGCCAGCAGGAGACTAGCGGCTACCTCGCCCGGGGAGCTGTTTTTT; CDR3: CASRRLAATSPGELFF